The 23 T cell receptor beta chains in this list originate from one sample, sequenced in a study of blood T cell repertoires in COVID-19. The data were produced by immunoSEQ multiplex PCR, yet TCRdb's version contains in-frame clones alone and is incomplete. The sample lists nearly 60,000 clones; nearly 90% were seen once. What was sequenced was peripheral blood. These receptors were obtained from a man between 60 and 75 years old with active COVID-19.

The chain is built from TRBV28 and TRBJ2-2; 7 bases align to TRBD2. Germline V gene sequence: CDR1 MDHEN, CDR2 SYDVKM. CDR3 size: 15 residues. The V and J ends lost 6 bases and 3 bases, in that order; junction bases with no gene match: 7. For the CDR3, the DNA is TGTGCCAGCAGATACCGGGACTACTACACCGGGGAGCTGTTTTTT. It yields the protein CASRYRDYYTGELFF. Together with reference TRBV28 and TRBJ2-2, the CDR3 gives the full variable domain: DVKVTQSSRYLVKRTGEKVFLECVQDMDHENMFWYRQDPGLGLRLIYFSYDVKMKEKGDIPEGYSVSREKKERFSLILESASTNQTSMYLCASRYRDYYTGELFFGEGSRLTVL.

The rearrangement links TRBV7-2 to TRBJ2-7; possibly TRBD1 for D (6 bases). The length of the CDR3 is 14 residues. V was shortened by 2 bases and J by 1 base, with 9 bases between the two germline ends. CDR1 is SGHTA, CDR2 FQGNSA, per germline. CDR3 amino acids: CASSLSRGSYEQYF. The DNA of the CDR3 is TGTGCCAGCAGCTTATCCAGGGGTTCCTACGAGCAGTACTTC.

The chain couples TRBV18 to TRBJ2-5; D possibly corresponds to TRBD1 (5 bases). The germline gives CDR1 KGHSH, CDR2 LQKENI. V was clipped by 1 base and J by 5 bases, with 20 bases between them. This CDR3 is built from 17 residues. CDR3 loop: CASSPQFGRVSGETQYF. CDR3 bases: TGTGCCAGCTCACCACAGTTCGGTCGAGTCTCAGGGGAGACCCAGTACTTC.

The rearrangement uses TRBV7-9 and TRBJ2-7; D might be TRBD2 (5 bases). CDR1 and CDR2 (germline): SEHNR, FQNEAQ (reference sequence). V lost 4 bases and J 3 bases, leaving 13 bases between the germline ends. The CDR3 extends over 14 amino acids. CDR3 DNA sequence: TGTGCCAGCAGCTCCGGAAAAGGGAGCTACGAGCAGTACTTC. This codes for CASSSGKGSYEQYF.

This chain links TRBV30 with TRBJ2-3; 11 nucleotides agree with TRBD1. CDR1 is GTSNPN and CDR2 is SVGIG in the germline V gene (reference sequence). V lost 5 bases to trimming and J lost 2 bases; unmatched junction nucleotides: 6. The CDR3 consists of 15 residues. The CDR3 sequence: CAWAGTGGFTDTQYF. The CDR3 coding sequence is TGTGCCTGGGCCGGGACAGGGGGATTCACAGATACGCAGTATTTT.

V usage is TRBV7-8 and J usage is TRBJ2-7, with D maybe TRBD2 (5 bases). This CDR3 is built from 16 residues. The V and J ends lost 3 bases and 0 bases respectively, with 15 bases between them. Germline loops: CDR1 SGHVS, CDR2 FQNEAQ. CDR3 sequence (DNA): TGTGCCAGCAGCTTTAGTACAGCGGAGAGCTCCTACGAGCAGTACTTC. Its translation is CASSFSTAESSYEQYF.

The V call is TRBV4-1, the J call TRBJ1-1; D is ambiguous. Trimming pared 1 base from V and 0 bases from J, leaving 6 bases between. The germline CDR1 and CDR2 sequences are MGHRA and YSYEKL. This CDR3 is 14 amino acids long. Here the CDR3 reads CASSQGWLNTEAFF. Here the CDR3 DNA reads TGCGCCAGCAGCCAAGGGTGGCTGAACACTGAAGCTTTCTTT.

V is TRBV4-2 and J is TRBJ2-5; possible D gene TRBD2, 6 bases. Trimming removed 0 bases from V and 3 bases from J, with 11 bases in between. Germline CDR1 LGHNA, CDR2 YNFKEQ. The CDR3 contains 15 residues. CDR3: CASSQDIGGEETQYF. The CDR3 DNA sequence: TGTGCCAGCAGCCAAGATATCGGCGGGGAAGAGACCCAGTACTTC.

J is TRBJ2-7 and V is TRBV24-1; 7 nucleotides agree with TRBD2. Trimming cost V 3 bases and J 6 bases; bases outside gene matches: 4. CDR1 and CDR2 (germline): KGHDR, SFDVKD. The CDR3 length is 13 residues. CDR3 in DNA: TGTGCCACCAGTGATCCCCCGGGGGGCGAGCAGTACTTC. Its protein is CATSDPPGGEQYF.

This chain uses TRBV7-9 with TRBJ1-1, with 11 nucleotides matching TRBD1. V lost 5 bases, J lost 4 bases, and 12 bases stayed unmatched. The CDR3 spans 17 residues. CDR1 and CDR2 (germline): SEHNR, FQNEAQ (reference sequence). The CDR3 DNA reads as TGTGCCAGCAGCCATCCCTGGTTGGGACAGGGGGGCACTGAAGCTTTCTTT. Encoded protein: CASSHPWLGQGGTEAFF.

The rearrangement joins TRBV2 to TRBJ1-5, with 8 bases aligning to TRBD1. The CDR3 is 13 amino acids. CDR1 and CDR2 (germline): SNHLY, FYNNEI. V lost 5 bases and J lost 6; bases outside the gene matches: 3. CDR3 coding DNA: TGTGCCAGCAGTCCAGGGGGCTCTCAGCCCCAGCATTTT. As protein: CASSPGGSQPQHF.

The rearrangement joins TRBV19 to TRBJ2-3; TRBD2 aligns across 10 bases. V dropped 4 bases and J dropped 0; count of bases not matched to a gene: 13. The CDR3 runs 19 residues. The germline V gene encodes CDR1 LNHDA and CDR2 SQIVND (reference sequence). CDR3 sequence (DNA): TGTGCCAGTAGTAAACGACTAGCGGGTATGCCTGTTAGCACAGATACGCAGTATTTT. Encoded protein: CASSKRLAGMPVSTDTQYF. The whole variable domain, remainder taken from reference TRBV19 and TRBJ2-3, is DGGITQSPKYLFRKEGQNVTLSCEQNLNHDAMYWYRQDPGQGLRLIYYSQIVNDFQKGDIAEGYSVSREKKESFPLTVTSAQKNPTAFYLCASSKRLAGMPVSTDTQYFGPGTRLTVL.

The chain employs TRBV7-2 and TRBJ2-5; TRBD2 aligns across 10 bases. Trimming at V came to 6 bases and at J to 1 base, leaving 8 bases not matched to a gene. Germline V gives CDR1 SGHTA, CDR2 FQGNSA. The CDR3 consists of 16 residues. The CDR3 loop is CASRPTSGSPQETQYF. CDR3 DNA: TGTGCCAGCAGACCGACTAGCGGGTCCCCCCAAGAGACCCAGTACTTC.

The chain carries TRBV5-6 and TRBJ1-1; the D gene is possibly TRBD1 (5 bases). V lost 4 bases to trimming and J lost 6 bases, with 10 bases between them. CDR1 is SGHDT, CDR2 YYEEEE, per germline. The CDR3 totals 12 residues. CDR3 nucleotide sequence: TGTGCCAGCAGCCGGAGGGGCCCTGAAGCTTTCTTT. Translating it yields CASSRRGPEAFF.

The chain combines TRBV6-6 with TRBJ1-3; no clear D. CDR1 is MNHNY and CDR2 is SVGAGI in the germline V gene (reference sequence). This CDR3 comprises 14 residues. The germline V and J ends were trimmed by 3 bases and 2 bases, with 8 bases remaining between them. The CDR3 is CASSYIVAGNTIYF. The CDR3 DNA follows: TGTGCCAGCAGTTATATTGTAGCTGGAAACACCATATATTTT.

The CDR3 sequence: CASSLGVNTEAFF. The CDR3 region has the DNA TGTGCCAGCAGTTTAGGAGTGAACACTGAAGCTTTCTTT. The chain couples TRBV28 to TRBJ1-1; D is uncertain. CDR1 is MDHEN, CDR2 SYDVKM, per germline. The CDR3 is 13 amino acids. The ends were cut back, 2 bases at V and 0 bases at J, with 4 bases in the middle.

The DNA of the CDR3 is TGTGCCAGCGGGAGTACGCAGTATTTT. Its protein product is CASGSTQYF. This chain uses TRBV9 with TRBJ2-3; the D gene is possibly TRBD2 (5 bases). Germline CDR1 is SGDLS and CDR2 is YYNGEE. CDR3 length: 9 residues. The V end was cut by 7 bases, the J end by 8 bases, with 5 bases between.

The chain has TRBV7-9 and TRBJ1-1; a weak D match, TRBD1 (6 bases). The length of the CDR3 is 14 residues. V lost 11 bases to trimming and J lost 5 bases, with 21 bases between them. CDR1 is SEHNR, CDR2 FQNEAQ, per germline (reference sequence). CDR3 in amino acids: CAAQGSEGGTEAFF. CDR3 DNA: TGTGCCGCACAGGGCAGCGAGGGGGGGACTGAAGCTTTCTTT. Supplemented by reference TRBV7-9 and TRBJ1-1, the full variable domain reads DTGVSQNPRHKITKRGQNVTFRCDPISEHNRLYWYRQTLGQGPEFLTYFQNEAQLEKSRLLSDRFSAERPKGSFSTLEIQRTEQGDSAMYLCAAQGSEGGTEAFFGQGTRLTVV.

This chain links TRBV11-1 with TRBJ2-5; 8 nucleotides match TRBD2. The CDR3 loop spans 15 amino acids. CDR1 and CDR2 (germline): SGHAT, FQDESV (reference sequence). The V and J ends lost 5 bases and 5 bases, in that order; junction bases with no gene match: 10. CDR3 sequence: CASSRTAGGLETQYF. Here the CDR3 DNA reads TGTGCCAGCAGCCGAACGGCGGGGGGATTGGAGACCCAGTACTTC.

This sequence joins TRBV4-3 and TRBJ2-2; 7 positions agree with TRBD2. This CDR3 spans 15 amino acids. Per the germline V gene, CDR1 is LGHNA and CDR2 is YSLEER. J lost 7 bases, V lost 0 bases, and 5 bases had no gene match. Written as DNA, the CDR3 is TGCGCCAGCAGCCAAGAGGGGACTAAAAACGGGGAGCTGTTTTTT. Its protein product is CASSQEGTKNGELFF.

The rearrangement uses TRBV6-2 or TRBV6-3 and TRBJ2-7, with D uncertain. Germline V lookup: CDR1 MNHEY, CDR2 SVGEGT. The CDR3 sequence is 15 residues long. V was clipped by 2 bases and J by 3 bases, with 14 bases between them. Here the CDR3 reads CASSYDFNSFYEQYF. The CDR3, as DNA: TGTGCCAGCAGTTACGATTTTAACTCTTTCTACGAGCAGTACTTC.

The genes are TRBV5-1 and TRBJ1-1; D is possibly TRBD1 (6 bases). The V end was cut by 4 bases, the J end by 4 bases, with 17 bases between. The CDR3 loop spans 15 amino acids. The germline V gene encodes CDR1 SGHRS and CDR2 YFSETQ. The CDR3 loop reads CASSAEQGLGTEAFF. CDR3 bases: TGCGCCAGCAGCGCGGAACAGGGCTTGGGCACTGAAGCTTTCTTT. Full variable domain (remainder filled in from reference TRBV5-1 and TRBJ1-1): KAGVTQTPRYLIKTRGQQVTLSCSPISGHRSVSWYQQTPGQGLQFLFEYFSETQRNKGNFPGRFSGRQFSNSRSEMNVSTLELGDSALYLCASSAEQGLGTEAFFGQGTRLTVV.

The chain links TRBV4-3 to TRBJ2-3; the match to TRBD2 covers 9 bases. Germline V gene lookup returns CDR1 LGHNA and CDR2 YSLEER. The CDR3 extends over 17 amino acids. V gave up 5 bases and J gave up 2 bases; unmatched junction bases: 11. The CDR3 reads CASSRQEAGGITDTQYF. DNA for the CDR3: TGCGCCAGCAGCAGACAGGAAGCGGGAGGAATCACAGATACGCAGTATTTT.